These 21 T cell receptor beta chains were all obtained from the same sample, sequenced in a study of CD8+ T cells in alopecia areata. The treatment is: oral pan-JAK inhibitor, 5-10 mg twice daily. RNA, once extracted, was reverse transcribed into cDNA for use as the sequencing template. Using immunoSEQ multiplex PCR, the repertoire was profiled, and TCRdb retains in-frame clones only, with some absent. This table holds some 88,000 clones, 44% found once. The input for sequencing was CD8+ T cells sorted from blood, taken at week 24, from a patient treated with tofacitinib. Receptor source: a human donor with alopecia areata.

The rearrangement joins TRBV2 to TRBJ2-1, with TRBD2 matching 11 bases. Germline CDR1 SNHLY, CDR2 FYNNEI. J was trimmed by 5 bases and V by 7 bases; bases with no gene match: 7. The CDR3 runs to 15 residues. CDR3 loop: CASTQTSGSDNEQFF. Here the CDR3 DNA reads TGTGCCAGCACTCAAACTAGCGGGAGTGACAATGAGCAGTTCTTC.

The V and J genes are TRBV30 and TRBJ1-2; a possible D gene is TRBD1 (6 bases). Germline V gene sequence: CDR1 GTSNPN, CDR2 SVGIG (reference sequence). The germline V and J ends were trimmed by 8 bases and 7 bases, with 17 bases remaining between them. There are 12 residues in the CDR3. The CDR3 DNA reads TGTGCCGGGTCCCCGGTAGGGGGTGGCTACACCTTC. Protein sequence: CAGSPVGGGYTF.

The chain joins TRBV4-1 to TRBJ2-7; no reliable D call. The CDR3 length is 15 residues. Per the germline V gene, CDR1 is MGHRA and CDR2 is YSYEKL. V lost 0 bases to trimming and J lost 4 bases, with 13 bases between them. CDR3 sequence: CASSQDPGYFYEQYF. DNA of the CDR3: TGCGCCAGCAGCCAAGATCCTGGGTACTTTTACGAGCAGTACTTC.

In this sample, this clone turned up a few times. The chain links TRBV29-1 to TRBJ2-7; D gene ambiguous. The germline V and J ends were trimmed by 5 bases and 2 bases, with 7 bases remaining between them. This CDR3 region has 11 residues. Germline V gene data show CDR1 as SQVTM and CDR2 as ANQGSEA. This CDR3 reads CSVRFPYEQYF. CDR3 nucleotides: TGCAGCGTTAGGTTCCCCTACGAGCAGTACTTC.

This clone was counted only a few times. The chain couples TRBV5-1 to TRBJ2-7, with 9 bases that match TRBD1. The CDR3 totals 13 residues. Germline V lookup: CDR1 SGHRS, CDR2 YFSETQ. The trim removed 4 bases at V and 5 bases at J, leaving 4 bases unmatched. The CDR3 DNA follows: TGCGCCAGCAGCCTGACAGGGGGGCACGAGCAGTACTTC. The encoded protein is CASSLTGGHEQYF.

This chain joins TRBV7-2 and TRBJ2-3, with 9 bases lining up with TRBD2. This CDR3 has 17 residues. The trim removed 5 bases at V and 4 bases at J, leaving 13 bases unmatched. Germline V CDR1 and CDR2: SGHTA, FQGNSA. CDR3 sequence: CASSPHPSGIAADTQYF. CDR3 in DNA: TGTGCCAGCAGCCCCCACCCTAGCGGGATAGCCGCAGATACGCAGTATTTT.

The rearrangement joins TRBV4-1 to TRBJ1-5; no reliable D call. This CDR3 region has 15 residues. V gave up 2 bases and J gave up 3 bases, with 11 bases separating them. Germline V gene sequence: CDR1 MGHRA, CDR2 YSYEKL. The CDR3 loop reads CASSQQQSNNQPQHF. The CDR3 nucleotides read TGCGCCAGCAGCCAACAACAGAGCAACAATCAGCCCCAGCATTTT.

The table lists this clone with many counts. V is TRBV5-1 and J is TRBJ2-1, with 10 positions matching TRBD1. CDR1 SGHRS and CDR2 YFSETQ come from the germline V gene. The ends lost 3 bases at V and 8 bases at J; junction bases unmatched: 8. The CDR3 is 15 residues long. This chain's CDR3 is CASSSGTGEVDEQFF. The DNA for the CDR3 is TGCGCCAGCAGCTCCGGGACAGGGGAAGTCGATGAGCAGTTCTTC.

This clone has a handful of counts. The V and J genes are TRBV29-1 and TRBJ2-5; D remains ambiguous. CDR1 and CDR2 (germline): SQVTM, ANQGSEA. This CDR3 has 10 amino acids. Trimming removed 3 bases at V and 5 bases at J, with 4 bases between. The CDR3 region has the DNA TGCAGCGTTGATTTGGAGACCCAGTACTTC. Its translation is CSVDLETQYF.

The chain uses TRBV29-1 and TRBJ2-5, with D uncertain. The germline V gene encodes CDR1 SQVTM and CDR2 ANQGSEA. Trimming removed 5 bases at V and 5 bases at J, with 12 bases between. The CDR3 runs to 12 residues. In DNA, the CDR3 is TGCAGCGTTCACACCGGTGATGAGACCCAGTACTTC. Protein: CSVHTGDETQYF. The variable domain in full, completed from reference TRBV29-1 and TRBJ2-5, reads SAVISQKPSRDICQRGTSLTIQCQVDSQVTMMFWYRQQPGQSLTLIATANQGSEATYESGFVIDKFPISRPNLTFSTLTVSNMSPEDSSIYLCSVHTGDETQYFGPGTRLLVL.

The sample holds a few counts of this clone. The chain couples TRBV19 to TRBJ2-1; TRBD2 agrees at 9 bases. Germline CDR1 reads LNHDA; CDR2 reads SQIVND (reference sequence). V lost 4 bases and J lost 7; bases outside the gene matches: 8. The CDR3 spans 15 residues. CDR3 region: CASSNSGRGGNEQFF. DNA for the CDR3: TGTGCCAGTAGTAATAGCGGGAGAGGTGGGAATGAGCAGTTCTTC. Full variable domain (missing parts from reference TRBV19 and TRBJ2-1): DGGITQSPKYLFRKEGQNVTLSCEQNLNHDAMYWYRQDPGQGLRLIYYSQIVNDFQKGDIAEGYSVSREKKESFPLTVTSAQKNPTAFYLCASSNSGRGGNEQFFGPGTRLTVL.

The chain couples TRBV29-1 to TRBJ2-5; perhaps TRBD1 as D (5 bases). Between the trimmed V and J ends, which lost 8 bases and 2 bases, there was a span of 24 bases. There are 16 residues in the CDR3. Germline CDR1 reads SQVTM; CDR2 reads ANQGSEA. CDR3 coding DNA: TGCAGCTTGGGCCAATCACTCGACAGCGCGCAAGAGACCCAGTACTTC. Translation gives CSLGQSLDSAQETQYF. The whole variable domain, filled in from reference TRBV29-1 and TRBJ2-5, reads SAVISQKPSRDICQRGTSLTIQCQVDSQVTMMFWYRQQPGQSLTLIATANQGSEATYESGFVIDKFPISRPNLTFSTLTVSNMSPEDSSIYLCSLGQSLDSAQETQYFGPGTRLLVL.

This clone has just a few counts. This chain connects TRBV6-5 to TRBJ2-1; TRBD1 is a possible D gene (6 bases). The V and J ends lost 5 bases and 12 bases respectively, with 11 bases between them. Germline CDR1 and CDR2: MNHEY and SVGAGI. The CDR3 extends over 11 amino acids. This chain's CDR3 is CASSPDRTQFF. CDR3 DNA sequence: TGTGCCAGCAGTCCGGACAGAACGCAGTTCTTC.

The gene calls are TRBV27 and TRBJ2-7, with D possibly TRBD1 on 5 matching bases. The V gene lost 6 bases and the J gene lost 6 bases, with 9 bases spanning the gap. The CDR3 length is 11 residues. Per the germline V gene, CDR1 is MNHEY and CDR2 is SMNVEV (reference sequence). The CDR3 reads CASSQGFEQYF. The CDR3 DNA sequence: TGTGCCAGCAGCCAGGGATTCGAGCAGTACTTC.

The V call is TRBV30, the J call TRBJ2-2; 7 bases align to TRBD1. Germline loops: CDR1 GTSNPN, CDR2 SVGIG (reference sequence). CDR3 length: 16 amino acids. The trim removed 3 bases at V and 4 bases at J, leaving 11 bases unmatched. CDR3 nucleotide sequence: TGTGCCTGGAGAGAAAGACAGGGCCGGGGCACCGGGGAGCTGTTTTTT. This sequence encodes CAWRERQGRGTGELFF. The full variable domain, in which reference TRBV30 and TRBJ2-2 provide the parts outside the CDR3, is SQTIHQWPATLVQPVGSPLSLECTVEGTSNPNLYWYRQAAGRGLQLLFYSVGIGQISSEVPQNLSASRPQDRQFILSSKKLLLSDSGFYLCAWRERQGRGTGELFFGEGSRLTVL.

This clone appeared a few times. V is TRBV7-6 and J is TRBJ2-7; D may be TRBD1 (5 bases). V was clipped by 5 bases and J by 5 bases, with 25 bases between them. The CDR3 is 17 amino acids. CDR1 and CDR2 from the germline V gene are SGHVS and FNYEAQ. Written as DNA, the CDR3 is TGTGCCAGCAGCATCAGCCCCTTATCTAGGGGTAGAGACGAGCAGTACTTC. It is translated as CASSISPLSRGRDEQYF.

The chain has TRBV4-3 and TRBJ2-1, with TRBD2 matching over 10 bases. J gave up 4 bases and V 0 bases, and 6 bases lay outside the gene matches. The CDR3 has 17 amino acids. Germline V lookup: CDR1 LGHNA, CDR2 YSLEER. The DNA for the CDR3 is TGCGCCAGCAGCCAAGAACTAGCGGGGATTTTGTACAATGAGCAGTTCTTC. Its protein product is CASSQELAGILYNEQFF.

The chain carries TRBV9 and TRBJ2-2; a possible D gene is TRBD1 (5 bases). This CDR3 has 13 amino acids. With 6 bases removed from V and 5 bases from J, the gap between germline ends came to 11 bases. Germline values: CDR1 SGDLS, CDR2 YYNGEE. The CDR3, as DNA: TGTGCCAGCACCGCACCAGGGACCGGGGAGCTGTTTTTT. Translating it yields CASTAPGTGELFF.

The chain is built from TRBV27 and TRBJ2-2, with D unclear. Trimming pared 3 bases from V and 1 base from J, leaving 6 bases between. CDR1 and CDR2 (germline): MNHEY, SMNVEV (reference sequence). This CDR3 spans 14 amino acids. The DNA for the CDR3 is TGTGCCAGCAGTTTTTCAGGGAACACCGGGGAGCTGTTTTTT. Translated, it gives CASSFSGNTGELFF.

The chain recombines TRBV28 with TRBJ2-5, with TRBD1 matching 9 bases. Looked up from germline, CDR1 is MDHEN and CDR2 is SYDVKM. The CDR3 loop spans 17 amino acids. The V and J ends lost 2 bases and 12 bases, in that order; junction bases with no gene match: 19. The DNA of the CDR3 is TGTGCCAGCAGTTTAGGGTCCCGGGACAGGGTGCTCTTGGGAGAGTACTTC. Amino acids: CASSLGSRDRVLLGEYF.

This clone has more than one count but fewer than ten. This chain uses TRBV4-1 with TRBJ1-4, with D maybe TRBD1 (6 bases). Germline V gene sequence: CDR1 MGHRA, CDR2 YSYEKL. The V end was cut by 4 bases, the J end by 0 bases, with 18 bases between. The CDR3 contains 18 residues. CDR3 loop: CASSPQGGGYTTNEKLFF. CDR3 DNA: TGCGCCAGCAGCCCTCAAGGAGGGGGGTATACAACTAATGAAAAACTGTTTTTT.